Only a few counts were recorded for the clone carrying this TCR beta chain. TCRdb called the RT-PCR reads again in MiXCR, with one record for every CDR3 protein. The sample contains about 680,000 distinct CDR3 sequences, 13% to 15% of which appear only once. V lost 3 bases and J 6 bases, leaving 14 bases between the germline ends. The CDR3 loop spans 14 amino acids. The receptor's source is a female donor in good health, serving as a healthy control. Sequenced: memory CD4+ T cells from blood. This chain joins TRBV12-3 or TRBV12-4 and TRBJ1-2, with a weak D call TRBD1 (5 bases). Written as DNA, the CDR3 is TGTGCCAGCAGTTTGGTCGGGGCAGGGCATGGCTACACCTTC. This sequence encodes CASSLVGAGHGYTF.